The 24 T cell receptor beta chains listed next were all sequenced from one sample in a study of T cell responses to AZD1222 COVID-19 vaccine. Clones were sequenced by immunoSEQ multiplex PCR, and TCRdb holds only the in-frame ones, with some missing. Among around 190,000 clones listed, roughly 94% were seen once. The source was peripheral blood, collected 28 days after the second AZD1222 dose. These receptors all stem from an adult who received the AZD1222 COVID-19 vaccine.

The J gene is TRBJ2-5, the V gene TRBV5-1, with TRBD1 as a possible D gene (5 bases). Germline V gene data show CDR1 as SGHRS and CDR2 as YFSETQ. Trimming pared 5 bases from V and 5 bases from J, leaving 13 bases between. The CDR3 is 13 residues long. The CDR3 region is CASSTVKGETQYF. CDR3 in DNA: TGCGCCAGCAGTACAGTTAAGGGGGAGACCCAGTACTTC.

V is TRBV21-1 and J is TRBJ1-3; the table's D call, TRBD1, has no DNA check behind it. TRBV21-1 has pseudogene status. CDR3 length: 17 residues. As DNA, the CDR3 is TGTGCCAGCAGGAAGGGTAGGGACACAGAAGCTGGAAACACCATATATTTT. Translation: CASRKGRDTEAGNTIYF.

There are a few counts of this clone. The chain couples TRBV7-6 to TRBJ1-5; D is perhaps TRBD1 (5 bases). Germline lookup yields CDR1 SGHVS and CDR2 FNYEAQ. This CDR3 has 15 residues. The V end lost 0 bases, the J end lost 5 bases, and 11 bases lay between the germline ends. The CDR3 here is CASSLAGEQDQPQHF. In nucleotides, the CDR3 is TGTGCCAGCAGCTTAGCTGGGGAACAGGATCAGCCCCAGCATTTT.

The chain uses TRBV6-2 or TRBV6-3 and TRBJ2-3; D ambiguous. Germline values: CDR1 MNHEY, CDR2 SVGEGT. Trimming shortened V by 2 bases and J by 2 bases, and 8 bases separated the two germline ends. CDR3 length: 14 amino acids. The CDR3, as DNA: TGTGCCAGCAGTTACCTCAGATTCACAGATACGCAGTATTTT. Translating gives CASSYLRFTDTQYF.

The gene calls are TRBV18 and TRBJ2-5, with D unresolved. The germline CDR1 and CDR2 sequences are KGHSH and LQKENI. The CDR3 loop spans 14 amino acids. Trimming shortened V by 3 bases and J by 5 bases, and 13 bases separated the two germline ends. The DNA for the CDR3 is TGTGCCAGCTCACCGGACGGACGAAGGGAGACCCAGTACTTC. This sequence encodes CASSPDGRRETQYF.

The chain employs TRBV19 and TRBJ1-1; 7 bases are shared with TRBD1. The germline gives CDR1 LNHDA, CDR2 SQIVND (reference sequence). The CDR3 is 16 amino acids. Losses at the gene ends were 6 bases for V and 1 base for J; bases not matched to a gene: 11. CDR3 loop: CASRLKPGQKNTEAFF. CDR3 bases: TGTGCCAGTAGATTAAAACCGGGACAGAAGAACACTGAAGCTTTCTTT.

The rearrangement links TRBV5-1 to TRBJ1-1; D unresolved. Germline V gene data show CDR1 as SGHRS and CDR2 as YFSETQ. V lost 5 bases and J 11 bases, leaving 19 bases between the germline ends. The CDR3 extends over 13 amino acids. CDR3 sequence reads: CASRGSLPVLAFF. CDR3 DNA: TGCGCCAGCAGGGGGTCCTTGCCGGTTTTGGCTTTCTTT.

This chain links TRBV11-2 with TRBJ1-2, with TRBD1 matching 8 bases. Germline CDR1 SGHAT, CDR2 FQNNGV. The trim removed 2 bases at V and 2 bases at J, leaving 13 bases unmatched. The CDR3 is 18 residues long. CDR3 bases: TGTGCCAGCAGCTTATGGAGGACAGGGTTTAACTTGAACTATGGCTACACCTTC. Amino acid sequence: CASSLWRTGFNLNYGYTF.

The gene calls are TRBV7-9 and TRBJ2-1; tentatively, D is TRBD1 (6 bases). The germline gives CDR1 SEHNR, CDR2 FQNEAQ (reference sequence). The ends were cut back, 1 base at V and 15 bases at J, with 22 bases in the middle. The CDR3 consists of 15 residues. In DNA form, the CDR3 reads TGTGCCAGCAGCTTAGACAACAGGGTCGATGAAGAACGGTTCTTC. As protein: CASSLDNRVDEERFF.

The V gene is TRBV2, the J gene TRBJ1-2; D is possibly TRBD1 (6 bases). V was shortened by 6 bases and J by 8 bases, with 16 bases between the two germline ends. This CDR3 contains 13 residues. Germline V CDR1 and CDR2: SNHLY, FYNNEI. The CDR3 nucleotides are TGTGCCAGCAGCTGGGGGCAATTATCCGGCTACACCTTC. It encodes CASSWGQLSGYTF.

The CDR3 nucleotides are TGTGCCAGCAGCTTAGATTCAGGCCCGAAGTATGGCTACACCTTC. Translated: CASSLDSGPKYGYTF. The chain combines TRBV11-3 with TRBJ1-2; D ambiguous. This CDR3 has 15 amino acids. V lost 0 bases and J lost 5, with 13 bases in between. Germline values: CDR1 SGHNT, CDR2 YENEEA.

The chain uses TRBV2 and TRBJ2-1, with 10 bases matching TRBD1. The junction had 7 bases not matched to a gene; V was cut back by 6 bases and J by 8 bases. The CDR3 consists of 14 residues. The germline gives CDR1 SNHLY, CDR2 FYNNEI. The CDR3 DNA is TGTGCCAGCAGGCTGACAGGGGGCGGGTATGAGCAGTTCTTC. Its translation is CASRLTGGGYEQFF.

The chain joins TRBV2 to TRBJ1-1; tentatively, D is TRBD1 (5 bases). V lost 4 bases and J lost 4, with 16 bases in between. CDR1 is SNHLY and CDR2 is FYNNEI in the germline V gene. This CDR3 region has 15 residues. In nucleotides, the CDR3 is TGTGCCAGCAGTGTGAATGGAGGGGTTGGCACTGAAGCTTTCTTT. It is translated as CASSVNGGVGTEAFF.

The CDR3 protein is CASSLDGSVEKLFF. CDR3 sequence (DNA): TGTGCCAGCAGCTTGGATGGGTCCGTCGAAAAACTGTTTTTT. The chain recombines TRBV5-4 with TRBJ1-4; D is undetermined. CDR1 SGHNT and CDR2 YYREEE come from the germline V gene (reference sequence). Trimming shortened V by 0 bases and J by 8 bases, and 11 bases separated the two germline ends. This CDR3 spans 14 amino acids.

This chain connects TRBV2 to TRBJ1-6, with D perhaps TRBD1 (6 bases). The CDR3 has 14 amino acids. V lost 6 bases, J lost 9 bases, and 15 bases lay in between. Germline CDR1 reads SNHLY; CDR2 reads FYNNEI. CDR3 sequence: CASRNRQGSSPLHF. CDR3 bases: TGTGCCAGCAGGAATCGGCAGGGGAGTTCACCCCTCCACTTT.

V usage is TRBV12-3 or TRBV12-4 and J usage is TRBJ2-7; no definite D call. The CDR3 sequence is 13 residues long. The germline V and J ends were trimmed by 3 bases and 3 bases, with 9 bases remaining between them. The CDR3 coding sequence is TGTGCCAGCAGTTTGAAAGACGGCTACGAGCAGTACTTC. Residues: CASSLKDGYEQYF.

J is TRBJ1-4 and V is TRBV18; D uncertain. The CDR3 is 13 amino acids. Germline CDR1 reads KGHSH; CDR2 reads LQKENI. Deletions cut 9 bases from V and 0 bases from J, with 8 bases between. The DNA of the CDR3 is TGTGCCAGTCAACTCTCAACTAATGAAAAACTGTTTTTT. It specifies CASQLSTNEKLFF.

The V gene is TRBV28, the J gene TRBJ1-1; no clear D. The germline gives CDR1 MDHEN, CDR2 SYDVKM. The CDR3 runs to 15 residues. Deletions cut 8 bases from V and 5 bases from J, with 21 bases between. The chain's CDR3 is CASVLPAGIGTEAFF. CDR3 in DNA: TGTGCCAGCGTTCTACCCGCAGGAATCGGGACTGAAGCTTTCTTT.

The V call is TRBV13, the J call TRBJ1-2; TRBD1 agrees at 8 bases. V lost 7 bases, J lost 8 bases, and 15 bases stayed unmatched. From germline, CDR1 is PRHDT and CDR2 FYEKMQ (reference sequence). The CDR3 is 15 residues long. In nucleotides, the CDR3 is TGTGCCAGCACCCCCGGTCCAGGGGGCGCTTGGGGCTACACCTTC. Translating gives CASTPGPGGAWGYTF.

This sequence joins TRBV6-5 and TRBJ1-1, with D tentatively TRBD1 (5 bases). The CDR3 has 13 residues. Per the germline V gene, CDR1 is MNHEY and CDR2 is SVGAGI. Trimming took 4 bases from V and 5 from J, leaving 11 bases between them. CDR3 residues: CASSFGGRTEAFF. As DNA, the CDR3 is TGTGCCAGCAGTTTTGGGGGGAGGACTGAAGCTTTCTTT.

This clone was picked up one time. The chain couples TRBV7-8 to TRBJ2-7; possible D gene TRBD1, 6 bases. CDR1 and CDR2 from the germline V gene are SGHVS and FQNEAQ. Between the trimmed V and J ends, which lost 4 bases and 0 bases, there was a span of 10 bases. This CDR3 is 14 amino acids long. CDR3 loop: CASSSTGFSYEQYF. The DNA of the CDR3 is TGTGCCAGCAGCTCCACAGGGTTCTCCTACGAGCAGTACTTC.

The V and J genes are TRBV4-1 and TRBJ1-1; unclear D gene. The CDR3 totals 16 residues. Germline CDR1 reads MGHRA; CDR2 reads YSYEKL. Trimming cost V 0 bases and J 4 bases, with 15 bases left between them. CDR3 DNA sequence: TGCGCCAGCAGCCAAGATCAAAAGAGGATGGGCACTGAAGCTTTCTTT. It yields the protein CASSQDQKRMGTEAFF.

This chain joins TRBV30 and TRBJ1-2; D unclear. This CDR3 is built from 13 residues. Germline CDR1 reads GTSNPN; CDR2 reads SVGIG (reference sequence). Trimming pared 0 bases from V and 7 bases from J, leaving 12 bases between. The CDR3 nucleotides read TGTGCCTGGAGTGTACTCCGTCTCGGTGGCTACACCTTC. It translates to CAWSVLRLGGYTF.

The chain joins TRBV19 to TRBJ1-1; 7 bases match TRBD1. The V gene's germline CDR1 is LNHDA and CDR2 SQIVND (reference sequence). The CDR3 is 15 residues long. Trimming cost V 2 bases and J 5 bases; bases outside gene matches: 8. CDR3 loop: CASSIMDRSLTEAFF. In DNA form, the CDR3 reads TGTGCCAGTAGTATAATGGACAGGTCGTTAACTGAAGCTTTCTTT.